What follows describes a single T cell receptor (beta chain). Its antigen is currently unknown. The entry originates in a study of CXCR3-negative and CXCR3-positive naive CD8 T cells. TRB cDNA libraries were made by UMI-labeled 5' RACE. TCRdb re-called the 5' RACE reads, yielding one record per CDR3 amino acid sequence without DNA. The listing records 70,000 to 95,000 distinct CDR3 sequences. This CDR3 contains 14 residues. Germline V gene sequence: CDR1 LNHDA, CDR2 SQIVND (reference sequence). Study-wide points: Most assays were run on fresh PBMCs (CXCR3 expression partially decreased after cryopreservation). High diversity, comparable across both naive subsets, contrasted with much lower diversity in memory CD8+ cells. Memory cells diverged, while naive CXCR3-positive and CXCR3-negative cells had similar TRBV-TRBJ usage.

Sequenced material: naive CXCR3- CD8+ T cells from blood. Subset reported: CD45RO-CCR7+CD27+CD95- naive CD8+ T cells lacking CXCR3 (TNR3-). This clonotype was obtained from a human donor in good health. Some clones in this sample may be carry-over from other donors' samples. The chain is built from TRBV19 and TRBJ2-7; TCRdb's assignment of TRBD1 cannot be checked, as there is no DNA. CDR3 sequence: CASSLGQGKSEQYF. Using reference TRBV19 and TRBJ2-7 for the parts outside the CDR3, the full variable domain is DGGITQSPKYLFRKEGQNVTLSCEQNLNHDAMYWYRQDPGQGLRLIYYSQIVNDFQKGDIAEGYSVSREKKESFPLTVTSAQKNPTAFYLCASSLGQGKSEQYFGPGTRLTVT.